This entry is about one T cell receptor beta chain. Its cognate antigen has yet to be identified. No qualities accompany the bases; no much larger clone lies one base away. For CDR1 and CDR2, the germline V gene lists SGDLS and YYNGEE. V is shortened by 0 bases, J by 2 bases, and the region joining them spans 15 bases. Its CDR3 holds 16 amino acids, cysteine through phenylalanine. The only DNA kept is the CDR3, 48 bases in frame from the first base. The data are from a study of blood T cell repertoires in COVID-19 (dated by TCRdb to the early 2020s). About the full investigation: Collaborator samples came from the United States, Italy and Spain and covered acute and convalescent phases of COVID-19. The dataset comprised deeply sampled blood TCRbeta repertoires from subjects exposed to, actively infected with, or recovered from COVID-19. The material from the prospective study consisted of cDNA or gDNA derived from T cells, B-cell-depleted T cells, or PBMCs. The samples were drawn from two sources: the first 160 participants of the ongoing ImmuneRACE study, and 1,000 to 1,500 subjects contributed by 6 global collaborators. The repertoires were made available in a free public database intended to serve as a resource for research on the immune response to SARS-CoV-2. Where HLA class I and class II types were available, the types were taken from metadata supplied by the sample provider, not from assay-based typing. A de-identified subject ID, COVID-19 status, age in years and sex were almost always included in the sample metadata. Broad study findings and their caveats: The quantity of clinical and demographic metadata differed by source and by participant and was supplied without curation.

One collaborating source in Seattle enrolled patients while the patients were actively infected and followed the patients over time throughout the course of disease. The collaborating institutions used their own protocols to collect whole blood in K2EDTA tubes. For TCRbeta analysis, collaborator samples were shipped as frozen whole blood, as isolated PBMCs, or as DNA extracted from either sample type. TCRbeta CDR3 regions were amplified from genomic DNA using the immunoSEQ Assay, a bias-controlled multiplex PCR. On the study's bioinformatics: Nucleated cell counts per sample were estimated from amplification of reference gene primers within the assay. To quantify the absolute abundance of each unique TCRbeta CDR3 rearrangement, sequence reads were collapsed and filtered. Productive Simpson clonality was computed per sample as the square root of Simpson's diversity index over productive rearrangements. In its TCRdb copy, this immuneACCESS table keeps in-frame sequences only and misses some clones. Where compared with another copy, unresolved V genes explain less than half of these, and the others have no known cause. Clone size and V and J calls were adopted from that table, with D and trimming inferred from the DNA. The sample yields 200,000 to 250,000 clones; about nine tenths were counted once. More than 0.65% of the sample belongs to the ten largest clones.

Sequencing was carried out using peripheral blood. This TCR came from a man aged 25 to 40 with COVID-19, enrolled during active disease. Rearrangement joined TRBV9 to TRBJ2-7; the D region possibly corresponds to TRBD1 (7 bases align). The CDR3 amino acid sequence is: CASSVGGGTVTYEQYF. The DNA sequence is TGTGCCAGCAGCGTAGGAGGAGGGACAGTTACCTACGAGCAGTACTTC.